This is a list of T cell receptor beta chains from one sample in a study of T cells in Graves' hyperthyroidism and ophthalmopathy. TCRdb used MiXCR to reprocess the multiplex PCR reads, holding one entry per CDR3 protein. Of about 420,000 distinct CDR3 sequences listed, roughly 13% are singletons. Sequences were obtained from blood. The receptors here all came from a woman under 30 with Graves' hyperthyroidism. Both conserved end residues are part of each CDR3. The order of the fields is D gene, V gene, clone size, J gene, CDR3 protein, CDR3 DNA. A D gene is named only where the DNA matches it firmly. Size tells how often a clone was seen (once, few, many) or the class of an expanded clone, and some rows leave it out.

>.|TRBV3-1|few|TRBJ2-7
CASSQVFGDEQYF
TGTGCCAGCAGCCAAGTATTCGGGGACGAGCAGTACTTC
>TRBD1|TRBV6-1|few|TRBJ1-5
CASRTGGAYQPQHF
TGTGCCAGCAGGACAGGGGGCGCGTATCAGCCCCAGCATTTT
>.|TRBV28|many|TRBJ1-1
CASTEPGQTNTEAFF
TGTGCCAGCACCGAACCGGGACAAACGAACACTGAAGCTTTCTTT
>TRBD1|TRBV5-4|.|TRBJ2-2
CASSSWDRALTGELFF
TGTGCCAGCAGCTCCTGGGACAGGGCGCTCACCGGGGAGCTGTTTTTT
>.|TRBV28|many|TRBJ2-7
CASSRPLEGNYEQYF
TGTGCCAGCAGCAGACCCCTGGAGGGGAACTACGAGCAGTACTTC
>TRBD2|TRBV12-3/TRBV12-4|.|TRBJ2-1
CASSFFIRASGYNEQFF
TGTGCCAGCAGTTTTTTTATTCGGGCTAGCGGATACAATGAGCAGTTCTTC
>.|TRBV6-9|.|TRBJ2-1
CASSYVGTNNEQFF
TGTGCCAGCAGTTACGTGGGTACGAACAATGAGCAGTTCTTC
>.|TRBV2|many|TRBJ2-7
CASTPRGEQYF
TGTGCCAGCACCCCGAGAGGCGAGCAGTACTTC
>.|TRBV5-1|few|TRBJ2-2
CASSLEQTNTGELFF
TGCGCCAGCAGCTTGGAGCAGACGAACACCGGGGAGCTGTTTTTT
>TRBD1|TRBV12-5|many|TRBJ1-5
CASGLVVGTDPSNQPQHF
TGTGCTAGTGGTTTGGTCGTTGGGACAGATCCTAGCAATCAGCCCCAGCATTTT
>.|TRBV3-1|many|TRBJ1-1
CASSHKGNTEAFF
TGTGCCAGCAGCCATAAGGGTAATACTGAAGCTTTCTTT
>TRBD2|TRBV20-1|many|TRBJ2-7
CSAVPGLAGDGNEQYF
TGCAGTGCCGTCCCGGGACTAGCGGGAGACGGAAACGAGCAGTACTTC
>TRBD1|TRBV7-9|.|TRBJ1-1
CASSPGTGNMNTEAFF
TGTGCCAGCAGCCCAGGGACAGGGAACATGAACACTGAAGCTTTCTTT
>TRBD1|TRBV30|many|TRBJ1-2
CAWSVPTGTGYGYTF
TGTGCCTGGAGTGTACCGACAGGGACCGGTTATGGCTACACCTTC
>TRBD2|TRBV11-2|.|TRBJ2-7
CASSLGVSGSSYEQYF
TGTGCCAGCAGCTTAGGTGTTAGCGGGAGCTCCTACGAGCAGTACTTC
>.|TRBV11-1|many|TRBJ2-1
CASSLVVSYNEQFF
TGTGCCAGCAGCTTAGTAGTCTCCTACAATGAGCAGTTCTTC
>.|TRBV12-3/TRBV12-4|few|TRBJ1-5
CASRDGGTFNQPQHF
TGTGCCAGCAGGGACGGAGGAACCTTCAATCAGCCCCAGCATTTT
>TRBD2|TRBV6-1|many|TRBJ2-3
CASRDSGSATDTQYF
TGTGCCAGCAGGGATAGCGGGAGTGCCACGGATACGCAGTATTTT
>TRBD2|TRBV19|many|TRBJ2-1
CASRGLAGANEQFF
TGTGCCAGCAGGGGACTAGCGGGAGCTAATGAGCAGTTCTTC
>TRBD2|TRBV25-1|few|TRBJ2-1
CASSDSASGSSYNEQFF
TGTGCCAGCAGTGACAGTGCTAGCGGGAGCTCCTACAATGAGCAGTTCTTC
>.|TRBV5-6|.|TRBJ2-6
CASSLNPGSGANVLTF
TGTGCCAGCAGCCTAAACCCGGGCTCTGGGGCCAACGTCCTGACTTTC
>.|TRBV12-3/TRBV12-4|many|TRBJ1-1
CASSAGTPNTEAFF
TGTGCCAGCAGTGCAGGAACCCCGAACACTGAAGCTTTCTTT
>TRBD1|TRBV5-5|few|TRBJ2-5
CASSRTGGLETQYF
TGTGCCAGCAGCCGGACAGGGGGCCTTGAGACCCAGTACTTC
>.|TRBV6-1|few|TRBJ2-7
CASSHGGDEQYF
TGTGCCAGCAGCCACGGAGGGGACGAGCAGTACTTC
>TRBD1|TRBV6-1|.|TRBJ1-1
CASRTGQENTEAFF
TGTGCCAGCAGGACCGGACAGGAGAACACTGAAGCTTTCTTT
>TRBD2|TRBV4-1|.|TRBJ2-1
CASSQETTSGHEQFF
TGCGCCAGCAGCCAAGAGACGACTAGCGGGCATGAGCAGTTCTTC
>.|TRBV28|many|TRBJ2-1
CASSSPGTYNEQFF
TGTGCCAGCAGTTCGCCAGGAACCTACAATGAGCAGTTCTTC